This note documents a single T cell receptor beta chain sequence. Its target is not known. Time point noted: 10-day in vitro stimulation with candidate neoantigen peptide 4. TCRs were sequenced from a few patients responding to pembrolizumab. A roughly ten-day in vitro culture was run per each of several reactive peptides. Libraries were prepared by immunoSEQ multiplex PCR; TCRdb keeps only in-frame clonotypes and omits some of them. The table includes approximately 13,000 clones, approximately 80% detected once. These data come from a study of PD-1 blockade in mismatch repair-deficient tumors. Study-level background: Patients had around 11 mismatch repair-deficient cancer types, all previously treated and progressing.

Study-wide results and limits: Three of seven peptides expanded clones, giving about 130 unique blood TCRs.

V was cut by 3 bases and J by 5 bases, with 5 bases left in between. This CDR3 region has 11 residues. Germline CDR1 SGHDT, CDR2 YYEEEE. This clonotype was sampled from an adult with mismatch repair-deficient cancer. The input for sequencing was cells cultured in vitro, taken from a patient treated with pembrolizumab. The chain carries TRBV5-6 and TRBJ1-2; tentatively, D is TRBD1 (5 bases). CDR3 protein: CASSSGYGYTF. The CDR3 nucleotides read TGTGCCAGCAGCTCAGGGTATGGCTACACCTTC.